One and the same sample provided the 11 T cell receptor beta chains below, sequenced in a study of CXCR3-negative and CXCR3-positive naive CD8 T cells. These receptors' antigens are unknown. The libraries of TRB cDNA were constructed through 5' RACE using UMI labels. TCRdb reworked the 5' RACE reads into one entry per CDR3 protein, no DNA. The repertoire table contains some 150,000 distinct CDR3 sequences. Study results and caveats: More hydrophobic TRB CDR3s were found in CXCR3-positive naive cells than in CXCR3-negative naive cells.

The source material was naive CXCR3+ CD8+ T cells from blood. Subset meaning: CD45RO-CCR7+CD27+CD95- naive CD8+ T cells expressing CXCR3 (TNR3+). Source of these receptors: a human donor in good health. Some clones in this sample may be carry-over from other donors' samples.

The V call is TRBV29-1, the J call TRBJ1-3; TCRdb returns TRBD1, unconfirmable since there is no DNA. This CDR3 region has 15 residues. Germline CDR1 is SQVTM and CDR2 is ANQGSEA. The CDR3 sequence is CSVKGGFLAGNTIYF.

This rearrangement joins TRBV29-1 to TRBJ2-7; TCRdb names TRBD1, which stays unverified in the absence of DNA. This CDR3 spans 12 amino acids. CDR1 and CDR2 (germline): SQVTM, ANQGSEA. CDR3 protein: CSVLGQAYEQYF.

The V call is TRBV7-9, the J call TRBJ1-1. The CDR3 spans 13 residues. CDR1 SEHNR and CDR2 FQNEAQ come from the germline V gene (reference sequence). CDR3 residues: CASSQPLNTEAFF. Full variable domain (rest looked up from reference TRBV7-9 and TRBJ1-1): DTGVSQNPRHKITKRGQNVTFRCDPISEHNRLYWYRQTLGQGPEFLTYFQNEAQLEKSRLLSDRFSAERPKGSFSTLEIQRTEQGDSAMYLCASSQPLNTEAFFGQGTRLTVV.

This chain uses TRBV6-4 with TRBJ2-1; TCRdb picks TRBD2, but there is no DNA to check that call. The CDR3 contains 13 residues. CDR1 is MRHNA and CDR2 is SNTAGT in the germline V gene. This chain's CDR3 is CASSDSLVSEQFF.

The chain recombines TRBV20-1 with TRBJ1-5; with no DNA, the TCRdb D assignment of TRBD1 cannot be verified. The CDR3 has 15 residues. CDR1 and CDR2 from the germline V gene are DFQATT and SNEGSKA (reference sequence). The CDR3 reads CSARDPGKEHQPQHF.

This sequence joins TRBV20-1 and TRBJ2-7; lacking DNA, the TRBD1 call made by TCRdb goes unchecked. The CDR3 has 14 residues. Germline V gene lookup returns CDR1 DFQATT and CDR2 SNEGSKA (reference sequence). The CDR3: CSARGAGTDYEQYF.

Here the CDR3 reads CASRESGRLTDTQYF. The chain couples TRBV28 to TRBJ2-3; TCRdb selects TRBD2, and the lack of DNA leaves this call unchecked. Germline CDR1 MDHEN, CDR2 SYDVKM. The CDR3 covers 15 residues.

The rearrangement joins TRBV11-3 to TRBJ2-7; as DNA is missing, the TRBD1 call by TCRdb cannot be tested. CDR3 size: 13 residues. Germline V gives CDR1 SGHNT, CDR2 YENEEA. The CDR3 here is CASSSGTGGNRYF.

The CDR3 here is CATRQGEYGYTF. The chain carries TRBV23-1 and TRBJ1-2; TCRdb gives TRBD1 as the D gene, but with no DNA this cannot be confirmed. TRBV23-1 is filed as an ORF, its function uncertain. The CDR3 covers 12 residues.

This chain joins TRBV5-4 and TRBJ2-7. CDR3 length equals 15 residues. Germline values: CDR1 SGHNT, CDR2 YYREEE (reference sequence). CDR3 loop: CASSLAQETTYEQYF.

The chain links TRBV11-3 to TRBJ2-1; TCRdb lists TRBD1, though no DNA is available to test this call. Per germline, CDR1 SGHNT and CDR2 YENEEA. The length of the CDR3 is 14 residues. The CDR3 spells CASSVITQGNEQFF. The variable domain in full, completed from reference TRBV11-3 and TRBJ2-1, reads EAGVVQSPRYKIIEKKQPVAFWCNPISGHNTLYWYLQNLGQGPELLIRYENEEAVDDSQLPKDRFSAERLKGVDSTLKIQPAELGDSAVYLCASSVITQGNEQFFGPGTRLTVL.